These 14 T cell receptor beta chains were all obtained from the same sample, sequenced in a study of blood T cell repertoires in COVID-19. Method: immunoSEQ multiplex PCR; TCRdb's copy keeps in-frame clones and lacks some. In the table there are over 60,000 clones, around 87% of which are singletons. What was sequenced was peripheral blood. The receptors come from a man in his sixties or seventies with acute or convalescent COVID-19.

The rearrangement links TRBV4-1 to TRBJ2-3; TRBD2 matches 8 bases. The CDR3 length is 17 residues. V lost 3 bases and J lost 0; bases outside the gene matches: 8. From germline, CDR1 is MGHRA and CDR2 YSYEKL. The chain's CDR3 is CASSQVGGAGSTDTQYF. CDR3 bases: TGCGCCAGCAGCCAGGTCGGGGGGGCAGGTAGCACAGATACGCAGTATTTT.

V gene TRBV28 combines with J gene TRBJ2-7; the match to TRBD1 covers 9 bases. J gave up 4 bases and V 5 bases, and 9 bases lay outside the gene matches. The CDR3 extends over 15 amino acids. Germline assignment: CDR1 MDHEN and CDR2 SYDVKM. The CDR3 sequence: CASSPRDRVRYEQYF. In DNA form, the CDR3 reads TGTGCCAGCAGTCCCCGGGACAGGGTTAGGTACGAGCAGTACTTC.

This clone was observed a few times. The chain joins TRBV29-1 to TRBJ2-5; 9 bases map to TRBD2. The CDR3 extends over 13 amino acids. The V and J ends lost 8 bases and 1 base, in that order; junction bases with no gene match: 5. Germline V gene data show CDR1 as SQVTM and CDR2 as ANQGSEA. The CDR3 sequence: CSFSSGGQETQYF. CDR3 coding DNA: TGCAGCTTCAGTAGCGGGGGCCAAGAGACCCAGTACTTC.

CDR3 protein: CASAPPGQSYNEQFF. In nucleotides, the CDR3 is TGCGCCAGCGCCCCTCCGGGACAGTCCTACAATGAGCAGTTCTTC. The rearrangement joins TRBV5-1 to TRBJ2-1, with 7 bases lining up with TRBD1. Germline trimming cut 7 bases from V and 1 base from J; bases unmatched to any gene: 8. The CDR3 length is 15 residues. Germline V gives CDR1 SGHRS, CDR2 YFSETQ. Complete variable domain (other parts from reference TRBV5-1 and TRBJ2-1): KAGVTQTPRYLIKTRGQQVTLSCSPISGHRSVSWYQQTPGQGLQFLFEYFSETQRNKGNFPGRFSGRQFSNSRSEMNVSTLELGDSALYLCASAPPGQSYNEQFFGPGTRLTVL.

This sequence joins TRBV6-6 and TRBJ1-2; possible D gene TRBD1, 6 bases. CDR3 size: 12 residues. From germline, CDR1 is MNHNY and CDR2 SVGAGI (reference sequence). V was shortened by 5 bases and J by 6 bases, with 10 bases between the two germline ends. The CDR3 DNA reads TGTGCCAGCAGTCCCTCAGGGGATGGCTACACCTTC. Translating it yields CASSPSGDGYTF.

The chain employs TRBV6-5 and TRBJ2-7; no clear D gene. The CDR3 covers 15 residues. V was cut by 2 bases and J by 6 bases, with 17 bases left in between. Germline CDR1 reads MNHEY; CDR2 reads SVGAGI. In DNA, the CDR3 is TGTGCCAGCAGTTACGCGGCCTCCCTGGTCATCGAGCAGTACTTC. Amino acid sequence: CASSYAASLVIEQYF.

J is TRBJ2-1 and V is TRBV4-2; tentative D call: TRBD2 (6 bases). The CDR3 contains 15 residues. Germline V gives CDR1 LGHNA, CDR2 YNFKEQ. Trimming cost V 0 bases and J 6 bases, with 12 bases left between them. CDR3: CASSQDGGASNEQFF. The CDR3 nucleotides read TGTGCCAGCAGCCAAGACGGGGGAGCGAGCAATGAGCAGTTCTTC.

The V call is TRBV5-4, the J call TRBJ1-6, with D possibly TRBD1 on 6 matching bases. This CDR3 has 15 amino acids. V was trimmed by 0 bases and J by 10 bases, leaving 14 bases between them. Germline V gene lookup returns CDR1 SGHNT and CDR2 YYREEE (reference sequence). CDR3 region: CASSLDGGGGSPLHF. CDR3 DNA: TGTGCCAGCAGCTTGGACGGGGGCGGGGGCTCACCCCTCCACTTT.

The gene calls are TRBV19 and TRBJ2-2; D may be TRBD1 (5 bases). The CDR3 has 12 amino acids. CDR1 is LNHDA, CDR2 SQIVND, per germline (reference sequence). The V end was cut by 5 bases, the J end by 8 bases, with 9 bases between. The CDR3 region is CASSANRGELFF. CDR3 DNA: TGTGCCAGTAGTGCAAACAGGGGGGAGCTGTTTTTT.

V is TRBV15 and J is TRBJ1-1; weak D call: TRBD1 (6 bases). Trimming shortened V by 0 bases and J by 8 bases, and 7 bases separated the two germline ends. Germline CDR1 is LNHNV and CDR2 is YYDKDF (reference sequence). The length of the CDR3 is 12 residues. In DNA, the CDR3 is TGTGCCACCAGCAGAGAAACAGGGGAAGCTTTCTTT. Translated: CATSRETGEAFF.

This clone was found once. The rearrangement uses TRBV5-8 and TRBJ1-4; no clear D. CDR3 length: 16 residues. In germline, CDR1 is SGHTS, CDR2 YDEGEE. V lost 2 bases and J lost 3, with 14 bases in between. The CDR3 bases are TGTGCCAGCAGCTTATTGTTGTCAGTATCTAATGAAAAACTGTTTTTT. Translating it yields CASSLLLSVSNEKLFF.

The rearrangement joins TRBV6-5 to TRBJ1-1, with D possibly matching TRBD1 (5 bases). This CDR3 is 15 amino acids long. The germline V gene encodes CDR1 MNHEY and CDR2 SVGAGI. Trimming removed 6 bases at V and 1 base at J, with 15 bases between. The CDR3, as DNA: TGTGCCAGCAGCCCCACAGGAATCGGGAACACTGAAGCTTTCTTT. Translation gives CASSPTGIGNTEAFF.

The gene calls are TRBV4-2 and TRBJ2-3, with 10 bases lining up with TRBD2. The CDR3 runs to 15 residues. CDR1 and CDR2 from the germline V gene are LGHNA and YNFKEQ. The J segment lost 5 bases and the V segment lost 2 bases, leaving 4 bases of the junction unmatched. The CDR3 sequence: CASSQIVAGGDTQYF. As DNA, the CDR3 is TGTGCCAGCAGCCAAATCGTAGCGGGAGGAGATACGCAGTATTTT.

This clone was recorded a few times. The chain carries TRBV6-1 and TRBJ1-2; D unresolved. CDR3 length: 11 amino acids. V gave up 2 bases and J gave up 4 bases, with 2 bases separating them. CDR1 and CDR2 (germline): MNHNS, SASEGT. DNA for the CDR3: TGTGCCAGCAGTGAACTCTATGGCTACACCTTC. This encodes CASSELYGYTF.